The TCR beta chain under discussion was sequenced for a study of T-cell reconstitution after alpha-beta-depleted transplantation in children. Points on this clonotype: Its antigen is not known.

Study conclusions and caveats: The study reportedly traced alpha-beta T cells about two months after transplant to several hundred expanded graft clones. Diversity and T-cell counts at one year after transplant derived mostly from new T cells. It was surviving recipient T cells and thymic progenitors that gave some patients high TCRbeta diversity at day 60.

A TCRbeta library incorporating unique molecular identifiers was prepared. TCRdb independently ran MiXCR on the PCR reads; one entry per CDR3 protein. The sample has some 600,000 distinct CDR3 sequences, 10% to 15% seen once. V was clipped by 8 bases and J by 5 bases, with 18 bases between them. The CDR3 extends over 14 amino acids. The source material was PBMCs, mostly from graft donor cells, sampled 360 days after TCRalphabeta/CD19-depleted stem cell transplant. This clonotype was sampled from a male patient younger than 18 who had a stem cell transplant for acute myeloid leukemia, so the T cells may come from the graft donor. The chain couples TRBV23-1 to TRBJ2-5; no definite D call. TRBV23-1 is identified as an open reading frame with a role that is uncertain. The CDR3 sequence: CASVRSRVGETQYF. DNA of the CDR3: TGCGCCAGCGTACGATCTAGGGTGGGCGAGACCCAGTACTTC.